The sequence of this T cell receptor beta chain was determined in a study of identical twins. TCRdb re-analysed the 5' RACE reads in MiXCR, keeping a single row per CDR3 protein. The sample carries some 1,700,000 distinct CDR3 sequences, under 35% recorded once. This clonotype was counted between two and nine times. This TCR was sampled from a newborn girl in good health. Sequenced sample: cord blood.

In DNA form, the CDR3 reads TGTGCCAGCAGCTTAAGTCTAGCGGGAAGTGAGCAGTTCTTC. It is translated as CASSLSLAGSEQFF. V usage is TRBV7-9 and J usage is TRBJ2-1, with 9 bases that match TRBD2. Losses at the gene ends were 2 bases for V and 9 bases for J; bases not matched to a gene: 5. The CDR3 is made up of 14 amino acids. Per germline, CDR1 SEHNR and CDR2 FQNEAQ (reference sequence). Filled out from reference TRBV7-9 and TRBJ2-1, the complete variable domain reads DTGVSQNPRHKITKRGQNVTFRCDPISEHNRLYWYRQTLGQGPEFLTYFQNEAQLEKSRLLSDRFSAERPKGSFSTLEIQRTEQGDSAMYLCASSLSLAGSEQFFGPGTRLTVL.